These 21 T cell receptor beta chains were all obtained from the same sample, sequenced in a study of shared clonotypes between healthy human individuals. Sequencing was performed with immunoSEQ multiplex PCR; in TCRdb, only in-frame clones are kept and a portion is missing. Here the sample spans about 960,000 clones, approximately 80% being singletons. Sequencing was performed on memory CD4+ T cells sorted from blood. Subset indicated: CD45RA-negative fraction. Receptor source: a man between 18 and 35 years old in good health.

The chain is built from TRBV7-2 and TRBJ1-6; no definite D call. This CDR3 is built from 12 residues. Germline CDR1 is SGHTA and CDR2 is FQGNSA. Trimming took 4 bases from V and 14 from J, leaving 12 bases between them. CDR3 DNA sequence: TGTGCCAGCAGCTCGGATTTCCTCACCCTCCACTTT. This sequence encodes CASSSDFLTLHF.

Worth noting for this clone: The junction departs from germline at one end; a sequencing error may be responsible. The V and J genes are TRBV7-2 and TRBJ2-7, with D hard to call. This CDR3 region has 13 residues. Germline V gene lookup returns CDR1 SGHTA and CDR2 FQGNSA. The CDR3 is CASSGLISYAQYF. The CDR3 DNA sequence: TGTGCCAGCAGCGGCCTAATCTCCTACGCGCAGTACTTC.

The V gene is TRBV5-1, the J gene TRBJ2-1; 11 positions agree with TRBD2. CDR3 size: 17 residues. CDR1 and CDR2 from the germline V gene are SGHRS and YFSETQ. Trimming cost V 0 bases and J 6 bases; bases outside gene matches: 8. The CDR3, as DNA: TGCGCCAGCAGCTTGGGAAAGACTAGCGGGATATTCAATGAGCAGTTCTTC. Its protein is CASSLGKTSGIFNEQFF. The entire variable domain, with the rest obtained from reference TRBV5-1 and TRBJ2-1, is as follows: KAGVTQTPRYLIKTRGQQVTLSCSPISGHRSVSWYQQTPGQGLQFLFEYFSETQRNKGNFPGRFSGRQFSNSRSEMNVSTLELGDSALYLCASSLGKTSGIFNEQFFGPGTRLTVL.

With respect to this clone: The same CDR3 arises from other DNA sequences in this sample as well. The rearrangement uses TRBV2 and TRBJ2-3; 8 bases are shared with TRBD1. Germline values: CDR1 SNHLY, CDR2 FYNNEI. The CDR3 has 13 amino acids. Germline trimming cut 6 bases from V and 3 bases from J; bases unmatched to any gene: 2. CDR3 region: CASSGQGTDTQYF. Here the CDR3 DNA reads TGTGCCAGCAGCGGACAGGGAACAGATACGCAGTATTTT.

This clone has only a few counts. This chain links TRBV2 with TRBJ1-1; D remains ambiguous. Looked up from germline, CDR1 is SNHLY and CDR2 is FYNNEI. CDR3 size: 14 residues. Trimming left V 5 bases short and J 1 base short, with 11 bases between. DNA of the CDR3: TGTGCCAGCAGTATGTTTGTAGAGAACACTGAAGCTTTCTTT. Residues: CASSMFVENTEAFF.

Remarks on this clone: A much larger clone differs from this one at a single base, so this may be a read error. V is TRBV5-4 and J is TRBJ2-5; D call uncertain. The V end was cut by 3 bases, the J end by 2 bases, with 2 bases between. In germline, CDR1 is SGHNT, CDR2 YYREEE (reference sequence). The CDR3 is 11 residues long. CDR3 DNA sequence: TGTGCCAGCAGCTCACAAGAGACCCAGTACTTC. Protein product: CASSSQETQYF.

V and J are TRBV18 and TRBJ2-4; 7 nucleotides match TRBD1. Trimming at V came to 7 bases and at J to 5 bases, leaving 5 bases not matched to a gene. CDR1 is KGHSH, CDR2 LQKENI, per germline. This CDR3 contains 13 residues. CDR3 sequence (DNA): TGTGCCAGCTTCCATGGGACAGAAAACATTCAGTACTTC. Translated, it gives CASFHGTENIQYF.

The rearrangement links TRBV27 to TRBJ2-7; 8 positions agree with TRBD1. The germline CDR1 and CDR2 sequences are MNHEY and SMNVEV (reference sequence). V shed 8 bases, J shed 2 bases, and the junction held 5 bases outside the gene matches. The CDR3 loop spans 13 amino acids. CDR3 DNA sequence: TGTGCCAGCGTAGGGACAGGACCCTACGAGCAGTACTTC. Its protein is CASVGTGPYEQYF.

The chain combines TRBV4-1 with TRBJ1-2; 7 bases line up with TRBD1. This CDR3 is 16 amino acids long. CDR1 is MGHRA, CDR2 YSYEKL, per germline. Trimming removed 2 bases from V and 6 bases from J; junction bases left unmatched: 12. The CDR3, as DNA: TGCGCCAGCAGCCAACATCAGAGACAGGGATCAAATGGCTACACCTTC. Translation: CASSQHQRQGSNGYTF.

The J gene is TRBJ2-7, the V gene TRBV5-6; TRBD1 might be the D (6 bases). Germline V lookup: CDR1 SGHDT, CDR2 YYEEEE. This CDR3 is 15 amino acids long. V lost 4 bases, J lost 2 bases, and 16 bases lay in between. This CDR3 is CASSVRQEYTYEQYF. The CDR3 DNA is TGTGCCAGCAGCGTAAGACAGGAATACACCTACGAGCAGTACTTC.

The V call is TRBV5-1, the J call TRBJ1-4, with TRBD1 matching 8 bases. CDR1 and CDR2 (germline): SGHRS, YFSETQ. The V gene end was trimmed by 2 bases and the J gene end by 4 bases; junction bases not matched to a gene: 7. This CDR3 contains 16 residues. The chain's CDR3 is CASSFGQGAINEKLFF. The CDR3 DNA reads as TGCGCCAGCAGCTTCGGGCAGGGGGCGATTAATGAAAAACTGTTTTTT.

This clone is a singleton in its sample. V usage is TRBV6-6 and J usage is TRBJ1-3; no clear D. Germline CDR1 and CDR2: MNHNY and SVGAGI (reference sequence). V lost 2 bases, J lost 4 bases, and 9 bases lay in between. The CDR3 extends over 14 amino acids. In DNA, the CDR3 is TGTGCCAGCAGTTACCGTGAGAAGGGAAACACCATATATTTT. It is translated as CASSYREKGNTIYF.

V gene TRBV27 combines with J gene TRBJ2-7; 10 nucleotides match TRBD2. Germline V gene sequence: CDR1 MNHEY, CDR2 SMNVEV (reference sequence). The CDR3 is 14 residues long. V dropped 6 bases and J dropped 5; count of bases not matched to a gene: 7. The DNA for the CDR3 is TGTGCCAGCAGGAAGCGGGAGGGCCTCAACGAGCAGTACTTC. It codes for CASRKREGLNEQYF.

With respect to this clone: This specimen includes other DNA sequences encoding the same CDR3. The genes are TRBV5-1 and TRBJ2-6; TRBD1 matches at 7 bases. Germline CDR1 reads SGHRS; CDR2 reads YFSETQ. The CDR3 is 15 residues long. Germline trimming cut 3 bases from V and 2 bases from J; bases unmatched to any gene: 2. In DNA, the CDR3 is TGCGCCAGCAGCTCCGACAGGGCTGGGGCCAACGTCCTGACTTTC. Its translation: CASSSDRAGANVLTF.

V gene TRBV7-2 combines with J gene TRBJ2-7; 7 positions match TRBD1. J gave up 3 bases and V 3 bases, and 5 bases lay outside the gene matches. The CDR3 extends over 14 amino acids. Germline CDR1 and CDR2: SGHTA and FQGNSA. CDR3 in amino acids: CASSFDRVSYEQYF. CDR3 sequence (DNA): TGTGCCAGCAGCTTCGACAGGGTCAGCTACGAGCAGTACTTC.

The rearrangement joins TRBV6-1 to TRBJ1-5, with D possibly TRBD1 on 5 matching bases. The germline gives CDR1 MNHNS, CDR2 SASEGT. V shed 6 bases and J shed 7 bases, with 19 bases lying between them. This CDR3 has 15 residues. This CDR3 reads CASSPSIGGWQPQHF. The CDR3 DNA sequence: TGTGCCAGCAGCCCAAGTATTGGGGGATGGCAGCCCCAGCATTTT.

This clone was seen just once. The CDR3 is CASSRRQGTQYF. DNA for the CDR3: TGTGCCAGCAGTCGCCGACAGGGAACGCAGTATTTT. The chain recombines TRBV28 with TRBJ2-3; 7 positions match TRBD1. J was trimmed by 9 bases and V by 5 bases; bases with no gene match: 5. The germline V gene has CDR1 MDHEN and CDR2 SYDVKM. This CDR3 has 12 amino acids.

The rearrangement uses TRBV2 and TRBJ2-7; weak D call: TRBD2 (5 bases). The CDR3 loop spans 13 amino acids. CDR1 SNHLY and CDR2 FYNNEI come from the germline V gene. V was pared by 7 bases and J by 0 bases, with 10 bases between. DNA for the CDR3: TGTGCCAGCAATCCGGACTCCTCCTACGAGCAGTACTTC. This sequence encodes CASNPDSSYEQYF.

V and J are TRBV10-3 and TRBJ2-3; maybe TRBD2 (6 bases). V was trimmed by 7 bases and J by 2 bases, leaving 19 bases between them. Germline V gene data show CDR1 as ENHRY and CDR2 as SYGVKD. This CDR3 is 16 amino acids long. CDR3 in DNA: TGTGCCATCACCCGGACCCCGGGACTTACCACAGATACGCAGTATTTT. Amino acids: CAITRTPGLTTDTQYF.

The J gene is TRBJ2-7, the V gene TRBV18; D not resolved. This CDR3 contains 14 residues. V was cut by 3 bases and J by 2 bases, with 11 bases left in between. Germline V gene sequence: CDR1 KGHSH, CDR2 LQKENI. The CDR3 loop is CASSPPSTPYEQYF. CDR3 sequence (DNA): TGTGCCAGCTCACCCCCAAGTACGCCCTACGAGCAGTACTTC.

V usage is TRBV11-2 and J usage is TRBJ2-5, with unresolved D. CDR1 SGHAT and CDR2 FQNNGV come from the germline V gene. The CDR3 covers 15 residues. Trimming took 1 base from V and 3 from J, leaving 12 bases between them. The CDR3 DNA reads as TGTGCCAGCAGCTTAGGTGGGCGTATCGAAGAGACCCAGTACTTC. This codes for CASSLGGRIEETQYF.